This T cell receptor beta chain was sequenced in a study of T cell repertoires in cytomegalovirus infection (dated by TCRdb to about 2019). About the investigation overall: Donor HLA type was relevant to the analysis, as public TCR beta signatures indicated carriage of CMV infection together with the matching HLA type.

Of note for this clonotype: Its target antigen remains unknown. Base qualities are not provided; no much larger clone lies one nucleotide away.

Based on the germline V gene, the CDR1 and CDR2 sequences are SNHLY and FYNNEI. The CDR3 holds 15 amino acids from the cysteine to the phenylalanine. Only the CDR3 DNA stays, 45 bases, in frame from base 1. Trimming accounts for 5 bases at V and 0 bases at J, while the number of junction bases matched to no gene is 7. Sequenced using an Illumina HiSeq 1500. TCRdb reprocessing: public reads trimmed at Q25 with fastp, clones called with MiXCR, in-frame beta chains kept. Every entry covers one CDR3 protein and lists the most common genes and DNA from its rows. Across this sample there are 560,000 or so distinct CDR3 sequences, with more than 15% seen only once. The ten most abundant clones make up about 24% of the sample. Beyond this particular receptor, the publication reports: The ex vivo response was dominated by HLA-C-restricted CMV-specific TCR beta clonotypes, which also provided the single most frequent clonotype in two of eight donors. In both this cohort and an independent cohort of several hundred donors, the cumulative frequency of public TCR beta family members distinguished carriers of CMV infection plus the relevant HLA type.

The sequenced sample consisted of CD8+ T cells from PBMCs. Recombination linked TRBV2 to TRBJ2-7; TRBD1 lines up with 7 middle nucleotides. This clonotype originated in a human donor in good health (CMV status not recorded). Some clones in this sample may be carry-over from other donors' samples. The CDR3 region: CASSHWTGLSYEQYF. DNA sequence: TGTGCCAGCAGTCATTGGACAGGACTCTCCTACGAGCAGTACTTC.